The entry that follows covers one T cell receptor beta chain sequence. Other DNA sequences in this specimen translate into the identical CDR3. Naive CD8 populations comprised CD45RO-negative cells positively selected for CCR7, excluding terminally differentiated effector memory CD45RA+ cells. This table comes from immunoSEQ multiplex PCR, and its TCRdb copy is limited to in-frame clones, with some not included. The table lists about 580,000 clones, more than 95% of them singletons, with approximately 0.3% in the top ten. Germline V gene data show CDR1 as SGDLS and CDR2 as YYNGEE. Trimming cost V 0 bases and J 3 bases, with 11 bases left between them. CDR3 length: 15 amino acids. The sample originates from a study of shared clonotypes between healthy human individuals. Study as a whole: For every donor, three CD4 naive, three CD4 memory, two CD8 naive and one CD8 memory plates were used.

This rearrangement joins TRBV9 to TRBJ2-3; D gene ambiguous. Sequencing used naive CD8+ T cells sorted from blood. This TCR was recovered from a man aged 25-40 years in good health. The CDR3 nucleotides are TGTGCCAGCAGCGTAGCTTCGGGTGCGACAGATACGCAGTATTTT. Translation gives CASSVASGATDTQYF.